The 2 T cell receptor beta chains given below trace back to one sample, sequenced in a study of molecular identifiers for immune sequencing clone quantification. Each CDR3 protein gets one entry after TCRdb re-called the PCR reads with MiXCR. The sample lists 490,000 or so distinct CDR3 sequences, roughly 25% seen once, with about 0.75% in the top ten. The specimen was naive CD8+ T cells from blood, with Jurkat cell RNA spiked in. The subset denotes: FACS-sorted CD8+CD4-CCR7+CD45RA+ naive T cells. The receptor set was obtained from a human donor in good health. Some libraries in this study had Jurkat cell RNA spiked in.

This clonotype came up many times. The rearrangement joins TRBV6-6 to TRBJ2-3; D may be TRBD1 (6 bases). This CDR3 is built from 16 residues. The germline V and J ends were trimmed by 0 bases and 3 bases, with 13 bases remaining between them. Germline V gives CDR1 MNHNY, CDR2 SVGAGI (reference sequence). CDR3 nucleotides: TGTGCCAGCAGTTACTCTGCGGCAGGGGCGACAGATACGCAGTATTTT. This translates into CASSYSAAGATDTQYF.

Comment on this clonotype: The junction departs from the called germline gene at one end, perhaps through a read error. V is TRBV18 and J is TRBJ2-6, with 8 bases aligning to TRBD1. The CDR3 length is 16 residues. Germline CDR1 reads KGHSH; CDR2 reads LQKENI. The CDR3 loop reads CASSTGVYSGANALTF. The CDR3 DNA reads TGTGCCAGCTCGACAGGGGTCTACTCTGGGGCCAACGCCCTGACTTTC. The complete variable domain, with remaining parts taken from reference TRBV18 and TRBJ2-6, reads NAGVMQNPRHLVRRRGQEARLRCSPMKGHSHVYWYRQLPEEGLKFMVYLQKENIIDESGMPKERFSAEFPKEGPSILRIQQVVRGDSAAYFCASSTGVYSGANALTFGAGSRLTVL.